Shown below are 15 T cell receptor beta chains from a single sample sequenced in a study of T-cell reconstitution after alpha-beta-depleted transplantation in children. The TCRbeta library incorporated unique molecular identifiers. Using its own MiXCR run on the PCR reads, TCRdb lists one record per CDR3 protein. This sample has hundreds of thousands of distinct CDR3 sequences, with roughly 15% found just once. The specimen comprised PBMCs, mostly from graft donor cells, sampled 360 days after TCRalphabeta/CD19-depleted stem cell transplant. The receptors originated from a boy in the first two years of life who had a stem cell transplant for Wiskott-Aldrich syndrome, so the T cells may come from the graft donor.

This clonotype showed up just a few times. In nucleotides, the CDR3 is TGCAGCGTTGGGGGGGCTTTTAGCGGGGTGCAAGAGACCCAGTACTTC. It yields the protein CSVGGAFSGVQETQYF. The genes are TRBV29-1 and TRBJ2-5; TRBD2 matches 8 bases. CDR1 SQVTM and CDR2 ANQGSEA come from the germline V gene. This CDR3 is built from 16 residues. The trim removed 4 bases at V and 2 bases at J, leaving 12 bases unmatched.

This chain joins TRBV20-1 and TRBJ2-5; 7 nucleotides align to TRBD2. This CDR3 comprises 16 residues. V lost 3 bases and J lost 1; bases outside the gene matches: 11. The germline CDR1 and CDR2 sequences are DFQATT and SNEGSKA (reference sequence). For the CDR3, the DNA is TGCAGTGCTAGTAAGGGACTAAGACCCCTCCAAGAGACCCAGTACTTC. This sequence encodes CSASKGLRPLQETQYF.

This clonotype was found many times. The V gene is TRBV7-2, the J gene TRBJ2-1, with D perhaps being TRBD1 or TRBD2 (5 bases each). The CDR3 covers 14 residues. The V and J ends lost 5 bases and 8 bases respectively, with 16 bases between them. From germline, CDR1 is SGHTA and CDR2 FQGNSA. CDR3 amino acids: CASSASLGRDEQFF. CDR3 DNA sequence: TGTGCCAGCAGCGCCAGCCTGGGGCGGGATGAGCAGTTCTTC.

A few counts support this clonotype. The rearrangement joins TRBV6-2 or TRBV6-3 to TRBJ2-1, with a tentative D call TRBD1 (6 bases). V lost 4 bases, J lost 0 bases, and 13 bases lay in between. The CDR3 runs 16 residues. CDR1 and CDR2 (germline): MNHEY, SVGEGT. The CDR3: CASSWGTGYSYNEQFF. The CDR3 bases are TGTGCCAGCAGTTGGGGAACAGGGTACTCCTACAATGAGCAGTTCTTC.

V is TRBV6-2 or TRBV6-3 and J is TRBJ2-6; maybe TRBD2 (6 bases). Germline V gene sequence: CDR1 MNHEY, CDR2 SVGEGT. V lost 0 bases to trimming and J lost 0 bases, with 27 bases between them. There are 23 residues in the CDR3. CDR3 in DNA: TGTGCCAGCAGTTACTCGGCTACTCATAAAGGGAGGAGAAATTACTCTGGGGCCAACGTCCTGACTTTC. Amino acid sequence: CASSYSATHKGRRNYSGANVLTF.

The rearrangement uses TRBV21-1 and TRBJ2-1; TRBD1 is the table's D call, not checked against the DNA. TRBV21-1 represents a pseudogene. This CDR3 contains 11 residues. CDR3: CASRTGVEQFF. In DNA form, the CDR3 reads TGTGCCAGCCGGACTGGGGTTGAGCAGTTCTTC.

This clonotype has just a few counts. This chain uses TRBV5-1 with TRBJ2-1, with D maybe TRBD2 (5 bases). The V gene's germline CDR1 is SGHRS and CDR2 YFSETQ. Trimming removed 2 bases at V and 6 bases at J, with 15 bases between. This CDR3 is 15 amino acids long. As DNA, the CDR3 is TGCGCCAGCAGCTTCGCAGCGGACTGGAGCAATGAGCAGTTCTTC. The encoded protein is CASSFAADWSNEQFF. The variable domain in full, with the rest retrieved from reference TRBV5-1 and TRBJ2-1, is KAGVTQTPRYLIKTRGQQVTLSCSPISGHRSVSWYQQTPGQGLQFLFEYFSETQRNKGNFPGRFSGRQFSNSRSEMNVSTLELGDSALYLCASSFAADWSNEQFFGPGTRLTVL.

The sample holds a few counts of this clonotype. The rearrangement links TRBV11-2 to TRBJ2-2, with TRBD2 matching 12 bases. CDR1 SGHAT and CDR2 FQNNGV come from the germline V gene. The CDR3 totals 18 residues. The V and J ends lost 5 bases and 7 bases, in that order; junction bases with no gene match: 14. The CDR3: CASSPQTTSGGPYGELFF. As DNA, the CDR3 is TGTGCCAGCAGCCCCCAAACTACTAGCGGGGGGCCATACGGGGAGCTGTTTTTT.

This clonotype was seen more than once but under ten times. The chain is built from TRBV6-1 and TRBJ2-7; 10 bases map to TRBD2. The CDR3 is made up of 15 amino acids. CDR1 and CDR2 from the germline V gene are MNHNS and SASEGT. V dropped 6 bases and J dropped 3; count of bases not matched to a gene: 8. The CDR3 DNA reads TGTGCCAGCAGACGGACTAGCGGACCGAGCTACGAGCAGTACTTC. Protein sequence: CASRRTSGPSYEQYF.

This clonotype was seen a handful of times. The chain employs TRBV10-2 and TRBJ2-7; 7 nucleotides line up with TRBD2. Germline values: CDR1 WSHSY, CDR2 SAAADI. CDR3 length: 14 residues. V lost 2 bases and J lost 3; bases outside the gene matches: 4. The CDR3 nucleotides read TGCGCCAGCAGTGAGGGCGGGGGATTCTACGAGCAGTACTTC. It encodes CASSEGGGFYEQYF.

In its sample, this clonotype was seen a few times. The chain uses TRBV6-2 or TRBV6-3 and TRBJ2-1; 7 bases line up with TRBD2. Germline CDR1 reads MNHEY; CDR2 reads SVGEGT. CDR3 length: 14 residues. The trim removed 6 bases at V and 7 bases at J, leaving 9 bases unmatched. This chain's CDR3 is CASSEKGTINEQFF. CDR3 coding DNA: TGTGCCAGCAGCGAAAAAGGGACTATTAATGAGCAGTTCTTC.

CDR3 sequence (DNA): TGCGCCAGCAGACCGGCTCTCTCCTACGAGCAGTACTTC. Its protein product is CASRPALSYEQYF. The rearrangement uses TRBV5-1 and TRBJ2-7; D uncertain. The CDR3 is made up of 13 amino acids. Germline assignment: CDR1 SGHRS and CDR2 YFSETQ. The V end lost 5 bases, the J end lost 0 bases, and 9 bases lay between the germline ends.

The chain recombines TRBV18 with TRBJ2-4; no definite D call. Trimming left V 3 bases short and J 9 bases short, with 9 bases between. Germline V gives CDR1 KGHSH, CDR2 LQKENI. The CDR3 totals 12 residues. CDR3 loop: CASSPQEGIQYF. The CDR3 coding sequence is TGTGCCAGCTCACCCCAGGAAGGCATTCAGTACTTC.

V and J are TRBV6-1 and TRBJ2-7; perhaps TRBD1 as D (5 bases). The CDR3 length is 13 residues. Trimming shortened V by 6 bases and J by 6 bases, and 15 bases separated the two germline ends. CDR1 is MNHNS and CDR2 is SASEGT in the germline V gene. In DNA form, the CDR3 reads TGTGCCAGCAGCGCCTTAGGGGTCCCCGAGCAGTACTTC. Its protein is CASSALGVPEQYF.

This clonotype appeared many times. CDR3 bases: TGTGCCAGCAGTTCCCACAGGGGCGAGCAGTACTTC. It yields the protein CASSSHRGEQYF. J is TRBJ2-7 and V is TRBV27; 7 bases are a match to TRBD1. Germline V CDR1 and CDR2: MNHEY, SMNVEV (reference sequence). The ends lost 4 bases at V and 6 bases at J; junction bases unmatched: 3. The CDR3 is made up of 12 amino acids.